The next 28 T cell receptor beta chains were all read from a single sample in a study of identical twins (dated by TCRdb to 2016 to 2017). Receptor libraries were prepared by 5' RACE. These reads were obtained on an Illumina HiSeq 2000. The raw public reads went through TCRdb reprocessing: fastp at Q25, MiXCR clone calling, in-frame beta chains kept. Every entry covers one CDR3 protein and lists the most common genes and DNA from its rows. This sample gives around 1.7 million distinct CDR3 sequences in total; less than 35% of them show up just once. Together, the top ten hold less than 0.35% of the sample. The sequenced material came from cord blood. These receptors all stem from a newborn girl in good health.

The DNA of the CDR3 is TGTGCCAGCAGTTCCGTAACGGCTGGCCGTAATGAGCAGTACTTC. Its translation: CASSSVTAGRNEQYF. The chain uses TRBV28 and TRBJ2-5, with D unresolved. The germline gives CDR1 MDHEN, CDR2 SYDVKM. The CDR3 runs 15 residues. Deletions cut 4 bases from V and 11 bases from J, with 23 bases between.

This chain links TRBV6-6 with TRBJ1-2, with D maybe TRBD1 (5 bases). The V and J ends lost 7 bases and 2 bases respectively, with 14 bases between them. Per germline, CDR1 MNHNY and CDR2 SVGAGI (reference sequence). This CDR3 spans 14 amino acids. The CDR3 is CASTGYGGNYGYTF. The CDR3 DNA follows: TGTGCCAGCACCGGATACGGGGGAAACTATGGCTACACCTTC.

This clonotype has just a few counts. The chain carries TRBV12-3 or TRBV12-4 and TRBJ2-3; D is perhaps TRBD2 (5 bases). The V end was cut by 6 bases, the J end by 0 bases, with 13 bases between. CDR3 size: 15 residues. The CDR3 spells CASRLGLSSTDTQYF. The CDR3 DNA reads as TGTGCCAGCAGACTCGGACTGTCTAGCACAGATACGCAGTATTTT.

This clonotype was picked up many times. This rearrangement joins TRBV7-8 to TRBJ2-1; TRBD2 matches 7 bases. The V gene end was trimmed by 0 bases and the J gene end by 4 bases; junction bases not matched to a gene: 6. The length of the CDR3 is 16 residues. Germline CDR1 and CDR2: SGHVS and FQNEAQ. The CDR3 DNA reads TGTGCCAGCAGCTTAGCGCGACTAGCCGGTTACAATGAGCAGTTCTTC. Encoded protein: CASSLARLAGYNEQFF.

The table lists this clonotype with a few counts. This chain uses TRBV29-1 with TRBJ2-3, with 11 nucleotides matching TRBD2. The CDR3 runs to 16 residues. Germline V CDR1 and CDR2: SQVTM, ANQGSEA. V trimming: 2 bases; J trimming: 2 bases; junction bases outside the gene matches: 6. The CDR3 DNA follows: TGCAGCGTTGAATCTCTAGCGGGAGGAGCCACAGATACGCAGTATTTT. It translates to CSVESLAGGATDTQYF.

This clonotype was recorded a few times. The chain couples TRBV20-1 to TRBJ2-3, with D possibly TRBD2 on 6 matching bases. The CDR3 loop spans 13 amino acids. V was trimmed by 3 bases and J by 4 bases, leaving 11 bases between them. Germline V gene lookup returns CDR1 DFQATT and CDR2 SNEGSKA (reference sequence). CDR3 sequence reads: CSARVTGADTQYF. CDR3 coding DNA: TGCAGTGCTAGGGTCACGGGAGCAGATACGCAGTATTTT.

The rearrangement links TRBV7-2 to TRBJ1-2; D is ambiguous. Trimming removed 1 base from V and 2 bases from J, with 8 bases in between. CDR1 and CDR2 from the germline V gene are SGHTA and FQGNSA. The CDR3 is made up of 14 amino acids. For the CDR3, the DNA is TGTGCCAGCAGCTTAGATCACAAAAACTATGGCTACACCTTC. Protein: CASSLDHKNYGYTF.

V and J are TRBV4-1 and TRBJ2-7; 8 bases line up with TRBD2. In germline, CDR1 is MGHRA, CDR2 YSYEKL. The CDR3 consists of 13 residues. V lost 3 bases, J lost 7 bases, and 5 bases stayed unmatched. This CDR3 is CASSHELAEEQYF. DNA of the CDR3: TGCGCCAGCAGCCACGAACTAGCGGAGGAGCAGTACTTC.

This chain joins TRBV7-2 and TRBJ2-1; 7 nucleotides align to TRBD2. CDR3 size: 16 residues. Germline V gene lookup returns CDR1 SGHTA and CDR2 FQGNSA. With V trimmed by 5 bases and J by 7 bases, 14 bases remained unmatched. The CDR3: CASSPPGSGALNEQFF. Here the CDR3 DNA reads TGTGCCAGCAGCCCCCCGGGGAGCGGGGCCTTGAATGAGCAGTTCTTC.

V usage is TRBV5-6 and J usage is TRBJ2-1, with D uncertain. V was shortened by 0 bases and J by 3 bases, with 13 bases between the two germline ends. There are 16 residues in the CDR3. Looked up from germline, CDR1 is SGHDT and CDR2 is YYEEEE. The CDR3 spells CASSLGGSPYYNEQFF. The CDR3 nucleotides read TGTGCCAGCAGCTTGGGAGGTAGCCCATACTACAATGAGCAGTTCTTC. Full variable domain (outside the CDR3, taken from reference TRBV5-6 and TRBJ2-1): DAGVTQSPTHLIKTRGQQVTLRCSPKSGHDTVSWYQQALGQGPQFIFQYYEEEERQRGNFPDRFSGHQFPNYSSELNVNALLLGDSALYLCASSLGGSPYYNEQFFGPGTRLTVL.

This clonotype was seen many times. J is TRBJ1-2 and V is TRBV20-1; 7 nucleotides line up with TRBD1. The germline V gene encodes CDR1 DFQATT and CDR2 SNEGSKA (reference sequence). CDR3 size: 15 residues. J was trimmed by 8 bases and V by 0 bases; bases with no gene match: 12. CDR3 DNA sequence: TGCAGTGCTAGAGATTCCCCTACGACAGGGTTCGGCTACACCTTC. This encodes CSARDSPTTGFGYTF.

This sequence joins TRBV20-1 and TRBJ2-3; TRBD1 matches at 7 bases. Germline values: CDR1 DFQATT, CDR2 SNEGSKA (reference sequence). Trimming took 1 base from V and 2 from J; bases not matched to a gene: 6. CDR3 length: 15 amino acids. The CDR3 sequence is CSARGGQPFTDTQYF. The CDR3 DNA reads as TGCAGTGCTAGAGGGGGACAGCCTTTCACAGATACGCAGTATTTT.

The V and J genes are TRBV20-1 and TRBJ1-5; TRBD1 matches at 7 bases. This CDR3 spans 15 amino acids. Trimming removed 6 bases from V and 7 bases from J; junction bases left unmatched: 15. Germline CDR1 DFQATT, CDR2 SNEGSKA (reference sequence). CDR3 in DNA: TGCAGTGCCCGTAGTGTTGACAGGGTCGGGCAGCCCCAGCATTTT. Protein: CSARSVDRVGQPQHF.

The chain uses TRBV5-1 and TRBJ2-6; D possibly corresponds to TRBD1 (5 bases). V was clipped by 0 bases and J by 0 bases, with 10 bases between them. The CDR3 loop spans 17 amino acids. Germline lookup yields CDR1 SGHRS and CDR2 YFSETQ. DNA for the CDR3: TGCGCCAGCAGCTTGGAATACAGGTCCTCTGGGGCCAACGTCCTGACTTTC. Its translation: CASSLEYRSSGANVLTF.

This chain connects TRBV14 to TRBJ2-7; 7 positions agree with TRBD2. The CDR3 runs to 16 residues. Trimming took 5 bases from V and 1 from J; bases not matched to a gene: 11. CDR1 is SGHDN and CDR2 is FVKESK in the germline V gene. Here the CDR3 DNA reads TGTGCCAGCAGCGGAGGGTATCGGGAGGCATCCTACGAGCAGTACTTC. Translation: CASSGGYREASYEQYF.

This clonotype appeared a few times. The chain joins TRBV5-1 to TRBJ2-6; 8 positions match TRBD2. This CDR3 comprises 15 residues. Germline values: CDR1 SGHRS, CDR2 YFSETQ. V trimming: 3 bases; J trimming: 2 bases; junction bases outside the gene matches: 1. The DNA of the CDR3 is TGCGCCAGCAGCTCGACTAGCGCTGGGGCCAACGTCCTGACTTTC. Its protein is CASSSTSAGANVLTF.

The CDR3 loop reads CASSEAGGGLEAFF. The CDR3 DNA reads as TGTGCCAGCAGTGAAGCAGGAGGGGGGCTTGAAGCTTTCTTT. The genes are TRBV2 and TRBJ1-1; TRBD1 is a possible D gene (6 bases). The CDR3 has 14 amino acids. Germline assignment: CDR1 SNHLY and CDR2 FYNNEI. The ends were cut back, 0 bases at V and 7 bases at J, with 12 bases in the middle.

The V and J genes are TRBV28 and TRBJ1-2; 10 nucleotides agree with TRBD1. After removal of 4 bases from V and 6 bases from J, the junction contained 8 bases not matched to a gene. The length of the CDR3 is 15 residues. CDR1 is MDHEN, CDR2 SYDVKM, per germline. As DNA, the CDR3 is TGTGCCAGCAGTTCCACCTCGACAGGGGGCAATGGCTACACCTTC. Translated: CASSSTSTGGNGYTF.

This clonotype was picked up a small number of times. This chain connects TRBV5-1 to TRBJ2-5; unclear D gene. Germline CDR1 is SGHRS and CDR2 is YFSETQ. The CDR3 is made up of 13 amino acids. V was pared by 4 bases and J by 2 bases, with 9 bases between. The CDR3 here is CASSARLQETQYF. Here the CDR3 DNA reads TGCGCCAGCAGCGCCCGGTTGCAAGAGACCCAGTACTTC.

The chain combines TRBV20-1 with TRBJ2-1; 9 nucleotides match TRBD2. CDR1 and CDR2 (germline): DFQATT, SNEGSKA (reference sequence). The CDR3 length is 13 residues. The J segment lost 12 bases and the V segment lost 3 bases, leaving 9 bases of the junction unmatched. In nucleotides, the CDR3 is TGCAGTGCTAGGGGGACTAGCCGGGCGAGGCAGTTCTTC. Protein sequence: CSARGTSRARQFF.

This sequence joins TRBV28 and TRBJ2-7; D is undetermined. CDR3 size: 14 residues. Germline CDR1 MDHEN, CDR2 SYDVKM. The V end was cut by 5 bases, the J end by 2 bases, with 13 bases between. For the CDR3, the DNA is TGTGCCAGCAGTCCTATGGCTGCCACCTACGAGCAGTACTTC. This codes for CASSPMAATYEQYF.

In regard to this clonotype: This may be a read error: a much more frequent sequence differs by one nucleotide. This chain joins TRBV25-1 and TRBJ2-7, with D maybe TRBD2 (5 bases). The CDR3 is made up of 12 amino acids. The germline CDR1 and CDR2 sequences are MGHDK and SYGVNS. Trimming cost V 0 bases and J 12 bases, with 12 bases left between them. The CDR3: CASSEYGETRYF. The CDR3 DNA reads TGTGCCAGCAGTGAATATGGGGAGACCCGGTACTTC.

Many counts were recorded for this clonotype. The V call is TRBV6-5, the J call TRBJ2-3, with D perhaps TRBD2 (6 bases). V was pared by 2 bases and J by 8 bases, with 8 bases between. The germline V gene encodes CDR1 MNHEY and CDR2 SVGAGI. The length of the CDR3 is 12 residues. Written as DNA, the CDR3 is TGTGCCAGCAGTTACGGAGCGGGTACGCAGTATTTT. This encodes CASSYGAGTQYF.

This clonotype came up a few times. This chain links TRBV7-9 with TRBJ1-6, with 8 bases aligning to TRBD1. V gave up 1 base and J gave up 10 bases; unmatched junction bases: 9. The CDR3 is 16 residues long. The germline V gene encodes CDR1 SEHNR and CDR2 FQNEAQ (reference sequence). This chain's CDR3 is CASSLVAGGEGSPLHF. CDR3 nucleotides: TGTGCCAGCAGCTTAGTCGCAGGGGGCGAAGGATCACCCCTCCACTTT.

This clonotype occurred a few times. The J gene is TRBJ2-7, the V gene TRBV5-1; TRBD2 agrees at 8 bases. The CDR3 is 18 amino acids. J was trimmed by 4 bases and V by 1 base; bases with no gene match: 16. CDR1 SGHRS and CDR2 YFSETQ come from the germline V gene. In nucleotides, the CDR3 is TGCGCCAGCAGCTTGTCATCGGGGGGGCTCCTTCTCATTTACGAGCAGTACTTC. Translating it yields CASSLSSGGLLLIYEQYF.

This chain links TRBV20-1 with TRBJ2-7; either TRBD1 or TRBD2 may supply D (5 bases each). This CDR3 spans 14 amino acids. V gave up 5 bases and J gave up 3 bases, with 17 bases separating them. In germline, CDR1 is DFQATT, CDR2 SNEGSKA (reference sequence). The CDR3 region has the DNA TGCAGTGCTCCGTGGGGGAGCCGACGCTACGAGCAGTACTTC. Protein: CSAPWGSRRYEQYF.

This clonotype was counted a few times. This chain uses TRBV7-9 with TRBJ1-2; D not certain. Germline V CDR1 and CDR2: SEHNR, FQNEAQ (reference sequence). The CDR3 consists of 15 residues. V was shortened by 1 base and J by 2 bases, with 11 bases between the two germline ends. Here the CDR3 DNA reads TGTGCCAGCAGCTTAGTACCGGGCCACAACTATGGCTACACCTTC. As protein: CASSLVPGHNYGYTF.

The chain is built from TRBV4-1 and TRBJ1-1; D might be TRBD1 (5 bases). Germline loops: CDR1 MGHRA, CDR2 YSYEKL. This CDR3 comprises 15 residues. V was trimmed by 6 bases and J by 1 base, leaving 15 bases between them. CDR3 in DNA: TGCGCCAGCAGTGATGGCGGGGCGAGGAACACTGAAGCTTTCTTT. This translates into CASSDGGARNTEAFF.